The T cell receptor (beta chain) described here comes from a study of spatial heterogeneity in lung cancer. The time point denotes: sample taken at primary tumor resection. This clonotype turned up a few times. V shed 1 base, J shed 3 bases, and the junction held 10 bases outside the gene matches. CDR3 length: 18 amino acids. CDR1 and CDR2 (germline): KGHSH, LQKENI. TCRdb ran MiXCR on the 5' RACE reads and lists one entry per CDR3 protein. The sample holds roughly 79,000 distinct CDR3 sequences; 8% are singletons and the top ten take 6.8%. The sequence came from a male donor with early-stage non-small cell lung cancer. Here the sequenced sample was PBMCs, taken at surgery. This chain connects TRBV18 to TRBJ2-1; 9 positions agree with TRBD2. This CDR3 reads CASSPHPLAGDLYNEQFF. The CDR3 bases are TGTGCCAGCTCACCACACCCTTTAGCGGGAGACCTCTACAATGAGCAGTTCTTC. The full variable domain, with the rest looked up from reference TRBV18 and TRBJ2-1, is NAGVMQNPRHLVRRRGQEARLRCSPMKGHSHVYWYRQLPEEGLKFMVYLQKENIIDESGMPKERFSAEFPKEGPSILRIQQVVRGDSAAYFCASSPHPLAGDLYNEQFFGPGTRLTVL.